Below, one T cell receptor beta chain is given with its context. Its target is not known. The data originate from a study of cytomegalovirus exposure and HLA in healthy donors. PCR used 60 Vbeta primers and 13 Jbeta primers. Sequencing used immunoSEQ multiplex PCR; TCRdb keeps in-frame clones, though not all of them. The table has about 210,000 clones, roughly three quarters seen once. Per germline, CDR1 MDHEN and CDR2 SYDVKM. The V end lost 6 bases, the J end lost 0 bases, and 8 bases lay between the germline ends. CDR3 size: 13 residues. Findings and limits, study-wide: Later on, a genetic analysis was performed. It linked a missense variant in DCLRE1C with V- and J-gene trimming of TCR beta.

This chain joins TRBV28 and TRBJ1-2; D uncertain. This TCR was recovered from a male donor in good health and CMV-seropositive. Specimen: PBMCs. Here the CDR3 reads CASRPGTNYGYTF. The DNA for the CDR3 is TGTGCCAGCAGACCCGGGACTAACTATGGCTACACCTTC.